This T cell receptor beta chain appears in the sequencing data of a study of T cells and Merkel cell carcinoma outcomes. Clones were sequenced by immunoSEQ multiplex PCR, and TCRdb holds only the in-frame ones, with some missing. The sample records 9,000 to 15,000 clones, 95% to 96% being singletons. Comment on this clone: What it recognizes is unknown.

Points from the study as a whole: Repertoire plus T-cell density reportedly predicted Merkel cell carcinoma outcomes.

Sequencing used tumor tissue from Merkel cell carcinoma. This TCR was recovered from a human donor with Merkel cell carcinoma.

Here the CDR3 DNA reads TGTGCCAGCAGCTTAGCGTTAGCCAAAAACATTCAGTACTTC. This sequence encodes CASSLALAKNIQYF. This chain connects TRBV7-2 to TRBJ2-4; no clear D. CDR1 is SGHTA, CDR2 FQGNSA, per germline. V lost 0 bases and J 0 bases, leaving 3 bases between the germline ends. The CDR3 consists of 14 residues.